This T cell receptor (beta chain) emerged from a study of long-term antiretroviral therapy in people with HIV. General study points: Regardless of time point, clones expanded before ART dominated the repertoire. Even long-term ART left TRB diversity below transplant donor controls, despite gains.

The V gene's germline CDR1 is SNHLY and CDR2 FYNNEI. CDR3 size: 14 residues. Trimming shortened V by 11 bases and J by 9 bases, and 26 bases separated the two germline ends. The authors ran the immunoSEQ assay, v3.0, at survey level. In sequencing, about 35,000-55,000 T-cell genomes per sample were targeted. Produced via immunoSEQ multiplex PCR; TCRdb's table is partial and in-frame only. Altogether 25,000 to 35,000 clones are present, 70% to 90% being singletons, with the ten largest covering around 3.3%. This clone was counted only a few times. What it binds is not known. This clonotype originated in a woman between 18 and 30 years old with HIV. This chain connects TRBV2 to TRBJ2-7; D is perhaps TRBD1 or TRBD2 (5 bases each). The source material was unsorted PBMCs, sampled 1.8 years after starting antiretroviral therapy. Written as DNA, the CDR3 is TGTGCCGGAGCGACCGGGACGGATGACGTGCGGCAGTACTTC. Translated: CAGATGTDDVRQYF.